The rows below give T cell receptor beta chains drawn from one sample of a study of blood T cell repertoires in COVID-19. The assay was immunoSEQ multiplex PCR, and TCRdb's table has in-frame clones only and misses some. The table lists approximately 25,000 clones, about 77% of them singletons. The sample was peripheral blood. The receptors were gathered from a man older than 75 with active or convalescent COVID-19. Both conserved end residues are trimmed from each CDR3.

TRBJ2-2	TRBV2	ASSGTSGSSGELF
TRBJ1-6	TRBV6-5	ASSYSGGGDSPLH
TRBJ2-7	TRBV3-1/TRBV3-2	ASNPPSGSSYEQY
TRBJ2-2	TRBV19	ASSIWQGAGELF
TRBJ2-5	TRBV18	ASSPTQGSGETQY
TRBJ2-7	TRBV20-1	SASQGHYEQY
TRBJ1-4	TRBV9	ASSSYRAANEKLF
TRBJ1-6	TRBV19	AGRDTINSPLH
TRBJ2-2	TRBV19	ASSITGVTGELF
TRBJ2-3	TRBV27	ASSYRDFTDTQY
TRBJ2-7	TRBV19	ASSIEGTGFYEQY
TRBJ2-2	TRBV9	ASSSPPGMVTGELF
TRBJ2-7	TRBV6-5	AIALAGVYEQY
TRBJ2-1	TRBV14	ASSQLRDFPFSYNEQF
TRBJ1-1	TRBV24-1	ATIGQGITEAF
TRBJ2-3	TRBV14	ASSQVPGPSTDTQY
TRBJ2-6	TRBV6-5	ASYQAGANVLT
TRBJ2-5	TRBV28	ASSTSGQETQY
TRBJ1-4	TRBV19	ASSQGSEKLF
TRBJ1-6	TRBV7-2	ASSLRDRGKGSPLH
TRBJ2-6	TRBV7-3	ASSLQPSGGAPGANVLT
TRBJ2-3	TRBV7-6	ASSQGGGYSTDTQY
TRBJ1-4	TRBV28	ASKYRGRLRTNEKLF
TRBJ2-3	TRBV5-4	ASSLPGTDTQY
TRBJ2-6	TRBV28	ASGHRRHRTSGANVLT
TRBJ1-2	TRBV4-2	ASSPTRQGLAGYT
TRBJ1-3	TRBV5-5	ASRYSGDSGNTIY
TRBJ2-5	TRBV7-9	ASSLTAGQETQY
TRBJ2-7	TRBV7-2	ASSLATYEQY
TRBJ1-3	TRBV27	ASSFGGVGNTIY
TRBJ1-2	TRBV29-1	SVDRQGVRYGYT
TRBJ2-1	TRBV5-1	ASSLAVANEQF
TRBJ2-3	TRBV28	ASSLRREGTAQY
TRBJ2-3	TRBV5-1	ASSLVGVSADTQY
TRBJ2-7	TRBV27	ASRRQGGSYEQY
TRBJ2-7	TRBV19	ASSRTGWGEQY
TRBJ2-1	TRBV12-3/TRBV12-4	ASSLREQF
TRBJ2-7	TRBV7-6	ASSLGVAGPYEQY
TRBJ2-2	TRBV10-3	AISESAGPGTGELF
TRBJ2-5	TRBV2	ASSEQRDQETQY
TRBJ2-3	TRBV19	AKYGGHNTDTQY
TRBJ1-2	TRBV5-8	ASSFGQGDGYT